The 7 T cell receptor beta chains reported below all come from one sample, sequenced in a study of cytomegalovirus exposure and HLA in healthy donors. Researchers ran the PCR with 60 Vbeta and 13 Jbeta primers. This table comes from immunoSEQ multiplex PCR, and its TCRdb copy is limited to in-frame clones, with some not included. The sample holds approximately 120,000 clones, more than 65% seen once. Sequencing input: PBMCs. The receptor set was obtained from a woman aged 35 to 49 in good health and CMV-seropositive.

CDR3: CASSGTAGGFPYNEQFF. The CDR3 DNA is TGTGCCAGCAGTGGTACGGCCGGGGGGTTTCCCTACAATGAGCAGTTCTTC. The rearrangement links TRBV6-1 to TRBJ2-1; 7 positions agree with TRBD2. There are 17 residues in the CDR3. V dropped 4 bases and J dropped 2; count of bases not matched to a gene: 11. Germline-derived CDR1 and CDR2 are MNHNS and SASEGT.

The rearrangement joins TRBV5-1 to TRBJ2-2; tentatively, D is TRBD2 (6 bases). The CDR3 contains 15 residues. Germline CDR1 and CDR2: SGHRS and YFSETQ. V was shortened by 2 bases and J by 1 base, with 9 bases between the two germline ends. The CDR3 DNA reads TGCGCCAGCAGCTTTAATAGCGGGAACACCGGGGAGCTGTTTTTT. As protein: CASSFNSGNTGELFF. The full variable domain, with the rest looked up from reference TRBV5-1 and TRBJ2-2, is KAGVTQTPRYLIKTRGQQVTLSCSPISGHRSVSWYQQTPGQGLQFLFEYFSETQRNKGNFPGRFSGRQFSNSRSEMNVSTLELGDSALYLCASSFNSGNTGELFFGEGSRLTVL.

V and J are TRBV6-5 and TRBJ2-7; 8 bases line up with TRBD1. Germline V lookup: CDR1 MNHEY, CDR2 SVGAGI. The length of the CDR3 is 15 residues. V was clipped by 0 bases and J by 5 bases; unmatched bases: 6. The CDR3 DNA follows: TGTGCCAGCAGTTACTCAGGACAGGGAAATAACGAGCAGTACTTC. As protein: CASSYSGQGNNEQYF.

The CDR3 nucleotides are TGTGCTAGTGGTTTGCGGGGGGGACTAGCGGGAGGGTTCGATGAGCAGTTCTTC. Translated: CASGLRGGLAGGFDEQFF. The chain uses TRBV12-5 and TRBJ2-1; 16 positions match TRBD2. The CDR3 has 18 amino acids. Germline values: CDR1 LGHNT, CDR2 FRNRAP. V shed 2 bases and J 8 bases; nucleotides not matched to a gene: 9.

V and J are TRBV11-2 and TRBJ2-7; 8 nucleotides line up with TRBD2. Per germline, CDR1 SGHAT and CDR2 FQNNGV. Unmatched junction bases numbered 12, after V lost 2 bases and J lost 0 bases. This CDR3 comprises 18 residues. CDR3 region: CASSLNPPSGSYSYEQYF. The CDR3 DNA is TGTGCCAGCAGCTTAAATCCCCCTAGCGGGTCCTACTCCTACGAGCAGTACTTC.

The gene calls are TRBV7-9 and TRBJ1-1; D gene ambiguous. Germline CDR1 and CDR2: SEHNR and FQNEAQ (reference sequence). Trimming left V 7 bases short and J 9 bases short, with 12 bases between. The CDR3 is 11 amino acids. CDR3 nucleotides: TGTGCCAGCACCCCTGCGCTTCAAGCTTTCTTT. This translates into CASTPALQAFF.

The chain links TRBV9 to TRBJ2-3; 8 nucleotides agree with TRBD2. CDR1 and CDR2 (germline): SGDLS, YYNGEE. J lost 3 bases, V lost 0 bases, and 12 bases had no gene match. The CDR3 covers 18 residues. The CDR3: CASSVAPNSGSRTDTQYF. CDR3 sequence (DNA): TGTGCCAGCAGCGTAGCCCCCAACAGCGGGAGTCGGACAGATACGCAGTATTTT.